The present entry profiles one T cell receptor beta chain with its context. The antigen remains undetermined. The data stem from a study of T cell responses to AZD1222 COVID-19 vaccine. Study-wide context: Second-dose recipients at about 4 or about 12 weeks were treated as one pooled group. Whole-study results and caveats: Sampled repertoires all dated from after the peak T cell response. Seropositive status at baseline applied to only 5 or 6 AZD1222 recipients. Reports say nearly half of spike-specific TCRs go after unmutated variant regions.

Trimming took off 1 base at V and 7 bases at J, with 11 bases between the two ends. The CDR3 sequence is 14 residues long. CDR1 and CDR2 from the germline V gene are LNHNV and YYDKDF (reference sequence). Produced via immunoSEQ multiplex PCR; TCRdb's table is partial and in-frame only. The table has about 130,000 clones, around 90% seen once. The chain has TRBV15 and TRBJ1-5; D possibly corresponds to TRBD1 (6 bases). This sample comprised peripheral blood, obtained on day 0 of AZD1222 vaccination. This TCR came from an adult in good health. The CDR3 DNA reads TGTGCCACCAGCAGAGGGGCAGGGGAGCAGCCCCAGCATTTT. Its translation: CATSRGAGEQPQHF.